Each of the 29 T cell receptor beta chains below was sequenced from the same sample in a study of immune heterogeneity within non-small cell lung tumors. It was a multiplex PCR that amplified TCR beta CDR3, with 32 V and 13 J primers. From the multiplex PCR reads, TCRdb called clonotypes with MiXCR, one entry per CDR3 protein. In the table there are about 11,000 distinct CDR3 sequences, almost 30% of which are singletons. Bulk tumor genomic DNA, 500 to 600 ng per sample, was used as template. During surgery, each primary tumor gave multiple biopsies spaced as far apart as possible. Before undergoing curative surgery, patients had newly diagnosed non-small cell lung cancer that was untreated. The specimen was lung tumor tissue. The receptors were gathered from a woman aged 60 to 75 with non-small cell lung cancer.

The table lists this clonotype with many counts. V is TRBV19 and J is TRBJ2-3; 7 bases fit TRBD2. The junction had 9 bases not matched to a gene; V was cut back by 4 bases and J by 2 bases. This CDR3 region has 16 residues. From germline, CDR1 is LNHDA and CDR2 SQIVND (reference sequence). The CDR3 bases are TGTGCCAGTAGTACCGAGACTAGCCGACACACAGATACGCAGTATTTT. The encoded protein is CASSTETSRHTDTQYF.

The chain uses TRBV6-1 and TRBJ2-5; 8 nucleotides line up with TRBD2. Per the germline V gene, CDR1 is MNHNS and CDR2 is SASEGT. V was pared by 7 bases and J by 5 bases, with 15 bases of the junction left unmatched. CDR3 length equals 16 residues. The CDR3 spells CASNSNSGTAWETQYF. The CDR3 coding sequence is TGTGCCAGCAACTCCAATAGCGGGACGGCTTGGGAGACCCAGTACTTC.

Many counts were recorded for this clonotype. The genes are TRBV9 and TRBJ1-6; D is unclear. V was trimmed by 3 bases and J by 8 bases, leaving 9 bases between them. Germline V lookup: CDR1 SGDLS, CDR2 YYNGEE. The CDR3 loop spans 13 amino acids. The DNA of the CDR3 is TGTGCCAGCAGCGCCCTGTACGATTCACCCCTCCACTTT. Protein: CASSALYDSPLHF.

The rearrangement links TRBV30 to TRBJ1-5; TRBD1 agrees at 8 bases. CDR3 size: 16 residues. Germline V gene lookup returns CDR1 GTSNPN and CDR2 SVGIG (reference sequence). V dropped 1 base and J dropped 0; count of bases not matched to a gene: 5. The CDR3 loop reads CAWSGTGSYSNQPQHF. Here the CDR3 DNA reads TGTGCCTGGAGTGGGACAGGGAGTTATAGCAATCAGCCCCAGCATTTT.

On this clonotype: A clone one base away is much larger, so this may be a read error. The chain links TRBV28 to TRBJ2-7, with 9 bases that match TRBD1. This CDR3 spans 15 amino acids. CDR1 is MDHEN, CDR2 SYDVKM, per germline. The CDR3 is CASTPGDRVSHEHYF. In DNA form, the CDR3 reads TGTGCCAGCACCCCCGGGGACAGGGTTTCCCACGAGCATTACTTC.

A remark on this clonotype: A much larger clone lies one base from this, so it may be a read error. The rearrangement links TRBV28 to TRBJ2-2; tentatively, D is TRBD1 (5 bases). The CDR3 has 15 amino acids. Per the germline V gene, CDR1 is MDHEN and CDR2 is SYDVKM. The CDR3 loop reads CARSFGAGLTGELFF. CDR3 DNA sequence: TGTGCCAGAAGTTTCGGAGCAGGGCTCACCGGGGAGCTGTTTTTT. Full variable domain (outside the CDR3, taken from reference TRBV28 and TRBJ2-2): DVKVTQSSRYLVKRTGEKVFLECVQDMDHENMFWYRQDPGLGLRLIYFSYDVKMKEKGDIPEGYSVSREKKERFSLILESASTNQTSMYLCARSFGAGLTGELFFGEGSRLTVL.

This clonotype was counted only a few times. V is TRBV29-1 and J is TRBJ1-5; no definite D call. Germline loops: CDR1 SQVTM, CDR2 ANQGSEA. The V end lost 6 bases, the J end lost 7 bases, and 16 bases lay between the germline ends. The CDR3 is made up of 13 amino acids. The CDR3 nucleotides read TGCAGCGTCGCATCGGACCCGCGGCAGCCCCAGCATTTT. It translates to CSVASDPRQPQHF.

Worth noting for this clonotype: A much bigger clone sits one base away, suggesting this may be a read error. The chain links TRBV2 to TRBJ1-5; 7 nucleotides line up with TRBD1. The V gene end was trimmed by 5 bases and the J gene end by 10 bases; junction bases not matched to a gene: 11. Germline V gene lookup returns CDR1 SNHLY and CDR2 FYNNEI. The CDR3 totals 14 residues. Here the CDR3 reads CASSSVTGRDPQHF. CDR3 nucleotides: TGTGCCAGCAGTTCAGTGACAGGGAGAGATCCCCAGCATTTT.

The V call is TRBV25-1, the J call TRBJ1-5, with 7 positions matching TRBD1. CDR3 length: 14 residues. Germline-derived CDR1 and CDR2 are MGHDK and SYGVNS. Trimming took 4 bases from V and 3 from J; bases not matched to a gene: 3. In DNA, the CDR3 is TGTGCCAGCAGTGGACAGGGCCTCAATCAGCCCCAGCATTTT. It encodes CASSGQGLNQPQHF. Full variable domain (missing parts from reference TRBV25-1 and TRBJ1-5): EADIYQTPRYLVIGTGKKITLECSQTMGHDKMYWYQQDPGMELHLIHYSYGVNSTEKGDLSSESTVSRIRTEHFPLTLESARPSHTSQYLCASSGQGLNQPQHFGDGTRLSIL.

The J gene is TRBJ1-2, the V gene TRBV6-2 or TRBV6-3; the D gene is possibly TRBD1 (6 bases). The germline V gene has CDR1 MNHEY and CDR2 SVGEGT. The V end was cut by 8 bases, the J end by 6 bases, with 13 bases between. The CDR3 is 12 amino acids. The CDR3: CASQSNRDGYTF. As DNA, the CDR3 is TGTGCCAGCCAGTCGAACAGGGATGGCTACACCTTC.

The sample holds one count of this clonotype. One base away lies a much larger clone, so this may be a sequencing read error. This chain joins TRBV20-1 and TRBJ1-1; D remains ambiguous. The CDR3 runs to 10 residues. V lost 4 bases and J lost 11, with 11 bases in between. From germline, CDR1 is DFQATT and CDR2 SNEGSKA (reference sequence). The CDR3 coding sequence is TGCAGTGCTATCTTTCCTGGCGCTTTCTTT. Protein product: CSAIFPGAFF.

By proportion, this clonotype is medium-sized. The rearrangement uses TRBV5-1 and TRBJ1-6, with 7 bases matching TRBD1. Per germline, CDR1 SGHRS and CDR2 YFSETQ. V dropped 4 bases and J dropped 5; count of bases not matched to a gene: 3. There are 14 residues in the CDR3. The CDR3 sequence is CASSGTEDNSPLHF. CDR3 nucleotide sequence: TGCGCCAGCAGCGGGACAGAAGATAATTCACCCCTCCACTTT.

This clonotype was seen a few times. This chain links TRBV7-8 with TRBJ2-2, with D unresolved. The germline V gene has CDR1 SGHVS and CDR2 FQNEAQ. With 2 bases removed from V and 0 bases from J, the gap between germline ends came to 4 bases. CDR3 length: 14 residues. The CDR3 nucleotides read TGTGCCAGCAGCTTACCCGCGAACACCGGGGAGCTGTTTTTT. It is translated as CASSLPANTGELFF. The full variable domain, rest sourced from reference TRBV7-8 and TRBJ2-2, is GAGVSQSPRYKVAKRGQDVALRCDPISGHVSLFWYQQALGQGPEFLTYFQNEAQLDKSGLPSDRFFAERPEGSVSTLKIQRTQQEDSAVYLCASSLPANTGELFFGEGSRLTVL.

This rearrangement joins TRBV6-9 to TRBJ2-7; D is uncertain. Trimming pared 3 bases from V and 2 bases from J, leaving 14 bases between. The germline V gene has CDR1 MNHGY and CDR2 SVAAGI. There are 15 residues in the CDR3. CDR3 coding DNA: TGTGCCAGCAGTTACGACCAGGTCGAGGCCTACGAGCAGTACTTC. It codes for CASSYDQVEAYEQYF.

Sample share makes this clonotype medium-sized (0.01 to 0.1%). V is TRBV6-2 or TRBV6-3 and J is TRBJ2-3, with unresolved D. Per the germline V gene, CDR1 is MNHEY and CDR2 is SVGEGT. CDR3 length: 11 residues. Trimming removed 7 bases at V and 4 bases at J, with 6 bases between. CDR3 region: CASTRSDTQYF. CDR3 DNA sequence: TGTGCCAGCACCCGCTCAGATACGCAGTATTTT.

The gene calls are TRBV6-2 or TRBV6-3 and TRBJ1-5; D not resolved. The V gene lost 4 bases and the J gene lost 12 bases, with 16 bases spanning the gap. The CDR3 sequence is 13 residues long. The germline CDR1 and CDR2 sequences are MNHEY and SVGEGT. Here the CDR3 reads CASSSSEGQFQHF. CDR3 in DNA: TGTGCCAGCAGTTCCTCCGAAGGCCAGTTCCAGCATTTT.

The chain joins TRBV2 to TRBJ1-6; no definite D call. The CDR3 is 13 amino acids. From germline, CDR1 is SNHLY and CDR2 FYNNEI. Trimming cost V 7 bases and J 8 bases, with 12 bases left between them. The CDR3 sequence: CASKGQEYSPLHF. The CDR3 nucleotides read TGTGCCAGCAAGGGTCAGGAATATTCACCCCTCCACTTT.

This clonotype was seen a few times. The chain employs TRBV9 and TRBJ2-6, with TRBD2 matching over 8 bases. The CDR3 loop spans 18 amino acids. Germline V gives CDR1 SGDLS, CDR2 YYNGEE. With V trimmed by 4 bases and J by 0 bases, 9 bases remained unmatched. The DNA for the CDR3 is TGTGCCAGCAGCCCTCGACTAGCGCCGGCCTCTGGGGCCAACGTCCTGACTTTC. This encodes CASSPRLAPASGANVLTF.

This clonotype was seen a few times. A much larger clone differs by one base, so this may be a read error. This chain joins TRBV10-3 and TRBJ1-5; D possibly corresponds to TRBD1 (5 bases). CDR1 is ENHRY, CDR2 SYGVKD, per germline. The germline V and J ends were trimmed by 6 bases and 5 bases, with 11 bases remaining between them. The CDR3 sequence is 13 residues long. For the CDR3, the DNA is TGTGCCATCAGGGGACGAGTGGATCAGCCCCAGCATTTT. This gives the protein CAIRGRVDQPQHF.

This clonotype was counted between two and nine times. The chain uses TRBV11-3 and TRBJ2-1; perhaps TRBD2 as D (5 bases). The CDR3 contains 17 residues. The germline CDR1 and CDR2 sequences are SGHNT and YENEEA. Trimming stripped 0 bases from V and 4 bases from J, with 16 bases between. CDR3 sequence reads: CASSLDFGLGKYNEQFF. For the CDR3, the DNA is TGTGCCAGCAGCTTAGATTTCGGACTGGGGAAATACAATGAGCAGTTCTTC.

The table lists this clonotype with many counts. The V call is TRBV4-1, the J call TRBJ1-2, with a tentative D call TRBD1 (5 bases). There are 17 residues in the CDR3. Germline V gene sequence: CDR1 MGHRA, CDR2 YSYEKL. The V and J ends lost 3 bases and 4 bases respectively, with 21 bases between them. The CDR3, as DNA: TGCGCCAGCAGCCAGGGGAGGAACTCCGGGGGGTCCTATGGCTACACCTTC. Protein sequence: CASSQGRNSGGSYGYTF.

This clonotype has more than one count but fewer than ten. A much larger clone sits a single nucleotide away, making a read error possible. The V and J genes are TRBV30 and TRBJ2-7, with D perhaps matching TRBD2 (6 bases). Trimming cost V 1 base and J 7 bases, with 17 bases left between them. Germline V gene data show CDR1 as GTSNPN and CDR2 as SVGIG (reference sequence). This CDR3 has 14 residues. The CDR3 loop reads CAWSEESGVGEQYF. CDR3 bases: TGTGCCTGGAGTGAAGAATCGGGGGTCGGGGAGCAGTACTTC.

The sample holds a few counts of this clonotype. V and J are TRBV18 and TRBJ2-3, with no clear D. Trimming cost V 0 bases and J 0 bases, with 1 base left between them. Germline loops: CDR1 KGHSH, CDR2 LQKENI. CDR3 size: 13 residues. CDR3 sequence (DNA): TGTGCCAGCTCACCACCCAGCACAGATACGCAGTATTTT. Its protein is CASSPPSTDTQYF.

The chain carries TRBV6-2 or TRBV6-3 and TRBJ2-7; the D is unclear. The V gene lost 2 bases and the J gene lost 0 bases, with 11 bases spanning the gap. The CDR3 has 15 residues. CDR1 MNHEY and CDR2 SVGEGT come from the germline V gene. For the CDR3, the DNA is TGTGCCAGCAGTTACGTCTACCTCAGCTCCTACGAGCAGTACTTC. Its translation is CASSYVYLSSYEQYF.

The sample holds many counts of this clonotype. The CDR3 here is CASTLDREGGHEAFF. Here the CDR3 DNA reads TGTGCCAGCACCTTAGACAGGGAGGGGGGACATGAAGCTTTCTTT. The rearrangement joins TRBV6-1 to TRBJ1-1; 7 nucleotides align to TRBD1. The J segment lost 7 bases and the V segment lost 7 bases, leaving 15 bases of the junction unmatched. The V gene's germline CDR1 is MNHNS and CDR2 SASEGT. The CDR3 spans 15 residues.

By share, this clonotype ranks as medium-sized. The chain is built from TRBV6-1 and TRBJ2-7; 9 bases map to TRBD1. CDR1 is MNHNS, CDR2 SASEGT, per germline. The J segment lost 6 bases and the V segment lost 2 bases, leaving 8 bases of the junction unmatched. CDR3 length: 15 residues. This chain's CDR3 is CASSERWDRAAEQYF. DNA of the CDR3: TGTGCCAGCAGTGAAAGATGGGACAGGGCAGCCGAGCAGTACTTC.

This clonotype was found once. J is TRBJ2-1 and V is TRBV3-1; D remains ambiguous. Germline CDR1 LGHDT, CDR2 YNNKEL (reference sequence). The CDR3 extends over 12 amino acids. Trimming left V 5 bases short and J 8 bases short, with 10 bases between. The CDR3 bases are TGTGCCAGCAGCTTAAACTCAGATGAGCAGTTCTTC. Encoded protein: CASSLNSDEQFF.

In its sample, this clonotype is medium-sized (0.01 to 0.1%). The chain couples TRBV28 to TRBJ1-1; D is possibly TRBD1 (6 bases). Looked up from germline, CDR1 is MDHEN and CDR2 is SYDVKM. V was trimmed by 3 bases and J by 5 bases, leaving 10 bases between them. The CDR3 is made up of 13 amino acids. CDR3 sequence: CASSLGQGTEAFF. CDR3 sequence (DNA): TGTGCCAGCAGTTTGGGGCAGGGGACTGAAGCTTTCTTT.

This clonotype was picked up many times. One end of the junction does not line up with germline, which may come from a read error. The chain couples TRBV28 to TRBJ2-2, with D perhaps TRBD1 (6 bases). The CDR3 spans 15 residues. Germline V gene data show CDR1 as MDHEN and CDR2 as SYDVKM. The CDR3 DNA reads as TGTGCCAGCAGTTTTACAGGGTATCGCACCGAGGAGCTGTTTTTT. It specifies CASSFTGYRTEELFF.